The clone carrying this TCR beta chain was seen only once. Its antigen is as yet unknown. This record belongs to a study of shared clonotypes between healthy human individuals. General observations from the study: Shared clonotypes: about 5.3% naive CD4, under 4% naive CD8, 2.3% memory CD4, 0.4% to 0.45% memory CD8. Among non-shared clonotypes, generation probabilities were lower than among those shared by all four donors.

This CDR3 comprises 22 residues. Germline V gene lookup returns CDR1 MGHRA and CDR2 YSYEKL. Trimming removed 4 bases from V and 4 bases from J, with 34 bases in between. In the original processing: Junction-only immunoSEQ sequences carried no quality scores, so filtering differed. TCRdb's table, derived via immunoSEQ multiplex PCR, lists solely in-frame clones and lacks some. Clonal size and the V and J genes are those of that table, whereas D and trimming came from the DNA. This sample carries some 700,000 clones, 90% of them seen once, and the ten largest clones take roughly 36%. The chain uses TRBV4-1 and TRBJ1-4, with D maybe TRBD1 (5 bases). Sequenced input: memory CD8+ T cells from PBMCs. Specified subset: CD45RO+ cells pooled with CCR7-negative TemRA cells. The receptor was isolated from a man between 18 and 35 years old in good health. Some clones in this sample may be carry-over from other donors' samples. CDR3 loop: CASSRSLDWGSSPATNNEKLFF. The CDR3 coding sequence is TGCGCCAGCAGCCGCTCGTTGGACTGGGGGTCCTCCCCGGCAACTAATAATGAAAAACTGTTTTTT.